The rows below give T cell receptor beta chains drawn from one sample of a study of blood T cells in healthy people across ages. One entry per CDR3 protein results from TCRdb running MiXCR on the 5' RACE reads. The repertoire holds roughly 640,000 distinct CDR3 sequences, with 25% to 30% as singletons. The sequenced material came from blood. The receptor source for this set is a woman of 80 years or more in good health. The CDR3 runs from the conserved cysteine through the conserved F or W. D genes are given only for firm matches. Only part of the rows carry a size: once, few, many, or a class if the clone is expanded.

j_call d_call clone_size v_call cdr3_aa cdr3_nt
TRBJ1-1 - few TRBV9 CASSVAAGRNTEAFF TGTGCCAGCAGCGTAGCGGCAGGGAGAAACACTGAAGCTTTCTTT
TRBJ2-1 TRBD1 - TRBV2 CANEKSGTGQYNEQFF TGTGCCAACGAGAAATCCGGGACAGGGCAATACAATGAGCAGTTCTTC
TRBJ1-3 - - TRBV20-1 CSARGDIDGNTIYF TGCAGTGCTAGAGGGGACATAGATGGAAACACCATATATTTT
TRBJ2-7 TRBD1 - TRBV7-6 CASSVSGGRYEQYF TGTGCCAGCAGCGTATCAGGGGGACGCTACGAGCAGTACTTC
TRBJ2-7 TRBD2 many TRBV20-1 CSASRPSTAGGYEQYF TGCAGTGCCAGCCGACCCTCCACAGCGGGGGGATACGAGCAGTACTTC
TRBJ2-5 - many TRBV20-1 CSARDRTSRQETQYF TGCAGTGCTAGAGACAGGACAAGTCGACAAGAGACCCAGTACTTC
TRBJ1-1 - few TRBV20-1 CSARGPVNTEAFF TGCAGTGCTAGGGGCCCGGTGAACACTGAAGCTTTCTTT
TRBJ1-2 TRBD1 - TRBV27 CASSLFPGGDSNYGYTF TGTGCCAGCAGTTTATTCCCAGGGGGGGATTCTAACTATGGCTACACCTTC
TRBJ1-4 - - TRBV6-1 CASSRAPTEKLFF TGTGCCAGCAGTCGCGCCCCTACTGAAAAACTGTTTTTT
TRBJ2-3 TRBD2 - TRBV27 CASSLSTSGGQGDTRYF TGTGCCAGCAGTTTATCGACCTCGGGGGGGCAGGGTGATACGCGGTATTTT
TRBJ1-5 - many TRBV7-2 CASGGNQPQHF TGTGCCAGCGGAGGCAATCAGCCCCAGCATTTT
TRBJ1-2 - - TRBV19 CASTPREGGYGYTF TGTGCCAGTACCCCTCGGGAAGGGGGCTATGGCTACACCTTC
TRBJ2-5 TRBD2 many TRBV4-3 CASSHAGGLQETQYF TGCGCCAGCAGCCACGCGGGGGGCCTTCAAGAGACCCAGTACTTC
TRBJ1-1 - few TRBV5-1 CASKAANTEAFF TGCGCCAGCAAGGCGGCGAACACTGAAGCTTTCTTT
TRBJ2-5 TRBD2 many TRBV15 CATSRDPASGAETQYF TGTGCCACCAGCAGAGATCCAGCTAGCGGGGCTGAGACCCAGTACTTC
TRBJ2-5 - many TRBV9 CASSAGLVGALQETQYF TGTGCCAGCAGCGCTGGACTCGTAGGGGCCCTCCAAGAGACCCAGTACTTC
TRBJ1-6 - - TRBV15 CATSPQRGVAPHF TGTGCCACCAGCCCACAGAGGGGGGTTGCCCCCCACTTT
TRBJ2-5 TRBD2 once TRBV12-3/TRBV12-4 CASSAPGGIGETQYF TGTGCCAGCAGTGCCCCGGGAGGGATAGGAGAGACCCAGTATTTC
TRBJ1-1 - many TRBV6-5 CASSYDRAQNTEAFF TGTGCCAGCAGTTATGACCGGGCACAGAACACTGAAGCTTTCTTT
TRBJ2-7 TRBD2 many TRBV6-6 CASSWGGTYEQYF TGTGCCAGCAGTTGGGGGGGGACCTACGAGCAGTACTTC
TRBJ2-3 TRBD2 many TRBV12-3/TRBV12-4 CASRGSAGARTDTQYF TGTGCCAGCAGGGGATCAGCGGGGGCCCGCACAGATACGCAGTATTTT
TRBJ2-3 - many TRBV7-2 CASSLTGSSTDTQYF TGTGCCAGCAGCTTGACAGGATCTAGCACAGATACGCAGTATTTT
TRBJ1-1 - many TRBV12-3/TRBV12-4 CASSLVANTEAFF TGTGCCAGCAGTTTAGTAGCGAACACTGAAGCTTTCTTT
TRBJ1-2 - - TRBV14 CASSHLREGYTF TGTGCCAGCAGCCACCTAAGGGAAGGCTACACCTTC
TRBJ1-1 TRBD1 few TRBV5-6 CASSRGTDPMNTEAFF TGTGCCAGCAGCCGGGGGACAGACCCCATGAACACTGAAGCTTTCTTT
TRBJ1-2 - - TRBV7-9 CASSPTDANYGYTF TGTGCCAGCAGCCCGACGGATGCTAACTATGGCTACACCTTC
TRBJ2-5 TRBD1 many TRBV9 CASSVPRQGVGETQYF TGTGCCAGCAGCGTACCTCGACAGGGCGTTGGAGAGACCCAGTACTTC
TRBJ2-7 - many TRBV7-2 CASSLSDRLYEQYF TGTGCCAGCAGCTTATCGGACAGACTCTACGAGCAGTACTTC
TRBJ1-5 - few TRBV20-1 CSAISGTANQPQHF TGCAGTGCTATTTCCGGGACGGCGAATCAGCCCCAGCATTTT
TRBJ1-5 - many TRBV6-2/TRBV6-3 CASSYRDTYNQPQHF TGTGCCAGCAGTTACAGGGACACCTACAATCAGCCCCAGCATTTT